The next 21 T cell receptor beta chains were all read from a single sample in a study of T cells in Graves' hyperthyroidism and ophthalmopathy. TCR beta CDR3 regions were amplified from RNA transcripts. HTBI primers were used for first-round RT-PCR of the TCR CDR3. From the multiplex PCR reads, TCRdb called clonotypes with MiXCR, one entry per CDR3 protein. The sample comprises 480,000 or so distinct CDR3 sequences, 46% of which are singletons, and about two fifths rests with the top ten. The sequenced material came from peripheral blood or thyroid tissue (not recorded which). These receptors came from an adult woman with Graves' disease, either hyperthyroidism or ophthalmopathy (not recorded which).

The chain is built from TRBV7-6 and TRBJ1-6; D uncertain. The V end was cut by 4 bases, the J end by 8 bases, with 6 bases between. The CDR3 is 12 residues long. Germline loops: CDR1 SGHVS, CDR2 FNYEAQ. The CDR3 region is CASSSVDSPLHF. The CDR3 DNA sequence: TGTGCCAGCAGCTCAGTGGATTCACCCCTCCACTTT.

The chain recombines TRBV6-5 with TRBJ2-7, with 14 bases that match TRBD2. There are 19 residues in the CDR3. CDR1 and CDR2 (germline): MNHEY, SVGAGI. With V trimmed by 6 bases and J by 3 bases, 16 bases remained unmatched. Here the CDR3 reads CASSNRQGLAGEYSYEQYF. DNA for the CDR3: TGTGCCAGCAGCAATCGACAGGGACTAGCGGGAGAGTATAGCTACGAGCAGTACTTC.

This clonotype came up many times. The chain links TRBV7-2 to TRBJ2-5, with D perhaps TRBD1 or TRBD2 (5 bases each). Per germline, CDR1 SGHTA and CDR2 FQGNSA. Trimming shortened V by 6 bases and J by 0 bases, and 14 bases separated the two germline ends. This CDR3 region has 15 residues. In nucleotides, the CDR3 is TGTGCCAGCAGTTCAGGGACGATCAACCAAGAGACCCAGTACTTC. The encoded protein is CASSSGTINQETQYF.

This sequence joins TRBV7-8 and TRBJ2-7; D is ambiguous. The CDR3 consists of 13 residues. Trimming removed 5 bases at V and 7 bases at J, with 15 bases between. CDR1 is SGHVS and CDR2 is FQNEAQ in the germline V gene. The CDR3 DNA reads as TGTGCCAGCAGCCCTGCGGCATCTCGGGAGCAGTACTTC. Its protein is CASSPAASREQYF.

This clonotype was observed a few times. The CDR3 region is CAISAGTREAFF. CDR3 nucleotide sequence: TGTGCCATCAGTGCGGGGACCAGGGAGGCTTTCTTT. The chain employs TRBV10-3 and TRBJ1-1; a possible D gene is TRBD1 (5 bases). Trimming cost V 4 bases and J 11 bases, with 14 bases left between them. The CDR3 loop spans 12 amino acids. Germline V gene lookup returns CDR1 ENHRY and CDR2 SYGVKD.

The chain is built from TRBV2 and TRBJ1-4, with D unclear. CDR1 and CDR2 from the germline V gene are SNHLY and FYNNEI. V shed 8 bases and J shed 3 bases, with 13 bases lying between them. CDR3 length equals 14 residues. This chain's CDR3 is CASGQDSPNEKLFF. CDR3 in DNA: TGTGCCAGCGGGCAGGATAGCCCTAATGAAAAACTGTTTTTT.

This clonotype was counted ten times or more. The V and J genes are TRBV2 and TRBJ2-7; D not certain. Between the trimmed V and J ends, which lost 4 bases and 3 bases, there was a span of 1 base. Looked up from germline, CDR1 is SNHLY and CDR2 is FYNNEI. The CDR3 has 10 amino acids. The CDR3 spells CASSVYEQYF. The CDR3 region has the DNA TGTGCCAGCAGTGTCTACGAGCAGTACTTC.

A remark on this clonotype: Given a much more abundant clone one base away, this may be a read error. The CDR3 loop reads CSARDNRGSNEQYF. In nucleotides, the CDR3 is TGCAGTGCTAGAGATAACAGGGGTAGCAACGAGCAGTACTTC. The V call is TRBV20-1, the J call TRBJ2-7; 7 bases agree with TRBD1. The CDR3 covers 14 residues. The junction had 7 bases not matched to a gene; V was cut back by 0 bases and J by 5 bases. Germline V gives CDR1 DFQATT, CDR2 SNEGSKA (reference sequence).

This clonotype was recorded once. A much larger clonotype is one base distant, so this may be a read error. The V gene is TRBV12-3 or TRBV12-4, the J gene TRBJ1-1; D is undetermined. There are 14 residues in the CDR3. Trimming cost V 3 bases and J 4 bases, with 12 bases left between them. The DNA for the CDR3 is TGTGCCAGCAGTTTTTCGGGAAAGAGCACTGAAGCTTTCTTT. This codes for CASSFSGKSTEAFF.

The rearrangement links TRBV29-1 to TRBJ1-2; 7 nucleotides line up with TRBD1. There are 14 residues in the CDR3. Germline loops: CDR1 SQVTM, CDR2 ANQGSEA. After removal of 3 bases from V and 3 bases from J, the junction contained 7 bases not matched to a gene. In DNA, the CDR3 is TGCAGCGTTGAGTCCCCGGGACAGCACTATGGCTACACCTTC. Translated, it gives CSVESPGQHYGYTF.

This clonotype was recorded many times. The V gene is TRBV10-3, the J gene TRBJ2-2, with 7 positions matching TRBD1. J lost 4 bases, V lost 0 bases, and 8 bases had no gene match. Germline V gene sequence: CDR1 ENHRY, CDR2 SYGVKD. CDR3 length: 17 residues. The chain's CDR3 is CAISESSWTGGTGELFF. The CDR3 nucleotides are TGTGCCATCAGTGAGTCCTCCTGGACAGGTGGCACCGGGGAGCTGTTTTTT.

This clonotype was seen a handful of times. The V gene is TRBV7-9, the J gene TRBJ2-7, with 7 positions matching TRBD2. The V gene's germline CDR1 is SEHNR and CDR2 FQNEAQ (reference sequence). Trimming took 7 bases from V and 3 from J; bases not matched to a gene: 12. The CDR3 has 15 residues. Here the CDR3 reads CASTPRGGSSYEQYF. The CDR3 DNA reads as TGTGCCAGCACCCCACGGGGCGGGAGCAGCTACGAGCAGTACTTC. The variable domain in full, with the rest retrieved from reference TRBV7-9 and TRBJ2-7, is DTGVSQNPRHKITKRGQNVTFRCDPISEHNRLYWYRQTLGQGPEFLTYFQNEAQLEKSRLLSDRFSAERPKGSFSTLEIQRTEQGDSAMYLCASTPRGGSSYEQYFGPGTRLTVT.

The chain has TRBV29-1 and TRBJ2-5; D might be TRBD2 (6 bases). Trimming stripped 7 bases from V and 5 bases from J, with 14 bases between. This CDR3 spans 12 amino acids. CDR1 SQVTM and CDR2 ANQGSEA come from the germline V gene. The CDR3 region is CSAPEGGETQYF. CDR3 nucleotide sequence: TGCAGCGCCCCCGAGGGAGGCGAGACCCAGTACTTC.

In this sample, this clonotype turned up many times. The chain combines TRBV7-9 with TRBJ1-3; 7 nucleotides align to TRBD1. The CDR3 runs 17 residues. The V segment lost 0 bases and the J segment 2 bases; nucleotides outside the gene matches: 7. Germline-derived CDR1 and CDR2 are SEHNR and FQNEAQ (reference sequence). In DNA, the CDR3 is TGTGCCAGCAGCTTAGCCACAGGGGAACTGGCTGGAAACACCATATATTTT. It codes for CASSLATGELAGNTIYF.

This sequence joins TRBV6-1 and TRBJ2-7; TRBD1 agrees at 11 bases. The CDR3 covers 14 residues. Germline V CDR1 and CDR2: MNHNS, SASEGT. J lost 3 bases, V lost 9 bases, and 7 bases had no gene match. CDR3 coding DNA: TGTGCCAGTAAAGTGGGACAGGGGGACTACGAGCAGTACTTC. Translating gives CASKVGQGDYEQYF.

The rearrangement links TRBV20-1 to TRBJ2-5; D could derive from TRBD1 or TRBD2 (6 bases each). This CDR3 spans 14 amino acids. Per germline, CDR1 DFQATT and CDR2 SNEGSKA (reference sequence). Trimming left V 1 base short and J 4 bases short, with 13 bases between. CDR3 sequence (DNA): TGCAGTGCTAGAGCGGGGGCACCGGGAGAGACCCAGTACTTC. Translated: CSARAGAPGETQYF.

This clonotype was detected many times. The chain recombines TRBV5-1 with TRBJ2-7, with 10 bases identical to TRBD1. The germline gives CDR1 SGHRS, CDR2 YFSETQ. CDR3 length equals 14 residues. The V and J ends lost 3 bases and 4 bases, in that order; junction bases with no gene match: 4. The CDR3 loop is CASSSTGGAYEQYF. The CDR3 bases are TGCGCCAGCAGCTCGACAGGGGGCGCATACGAGCAGTACTTC.

V and J are TRBV7-8 and TRBJ2-7, with D possibly TRBD1 on 6 matching bases. This CDR3 is 16 amino acids long. CDR1 and CDR2 (germline): SGHVS, FQNEAQ. Deletions cut 5 bases from V and 2 bases from J, with 19 bases between. In nucleotides, the CDR3 is TGTGCCAGCAGCCAAGACGACAGGAAGCCTACCTACGAGCAGTACTTC. Amino acid sequence: CASSQDDRKPTYEQYF.

The rearrangement uses TRBV24-1 and TRBJ2-5; D not certain. The germline CDR1 and CDR2 sequences are KGHDR and SFDVKD. The CDR3 is made up of 13 amino acids. V lost 10 bases, J lost 1 base, and 12 bases lay in between. Here the CDR3 DNA reads TGTGCCACTGGTCGTGCAGTCCAAGAGACCCAGTACTTC. Translation gives CATGRAVQETQYF.

Many counts were recorded for this clonotype. The CDR3 loop reads CASSLGKEAFF. The CDR3 nucleotides are TGTGCCAGCAGCTTGGGGAAGGAAGCTTTCTTT. The chain links TRBV5-6 to TRBJ1-1, with unresolved D. Per the germline V gene, CDR1 is SGHDT and CDR2 is YYEEEE. Trimming shortened V by 0 bases and J by 8 bases, and 5 bases separated the two germline ends. The CDR3 totals 11 residues.

This clonotype was recorded many times. The chain links TRBV7-9 to TRBJ2-5, with D perhaps matching TRBD2 (6 bases). Germline V gives CDR1 SEHNR, CDR2 FQNEAQ (reference sequence). CDR3 length equals 17 residues. Trimming removed 2 bases at V and 1 base at J, with 17 bases between. DNA for the CDR3: TGTGCCAGCAGCTTACTGGCGGAGGGGCGATTCCAAGAGACCCAGTACTTC. Translating it yields CASSLLAEGRFQETQYF.